Reported below is one T cell receptor (beta chain). The antigen is not known. This sample is part of a study of radiation and T cells in renal cell carcinoma. The study's findings and limits: Pretreatment tumor biopsies were lacking, so baseline clonotypes are unknown.

TCRdb's table, derived via immunoSEQ multiplex PCR, lists solely in-frame clones and lacks some. The table has over 120,000 clones, 86% seen once. CDR1 ENHRY and CDR2 SYGVKD come from the germline V gene. The V gene end was trimmed by 6 bases and the J gene end by 4 bases; junction bases not matched to a gene: 10. This CDR3 spans 17 amino acids. As for time point: blood 4 weeks post-SBRT, at nephrectomy. Treatment noted: 15 Gy SBRT to primary tumor, nephrectomy 4 weeks later. The tumor was a clear cell renal cell carcinoma. The sample consisted of blood, taken from a patient whose treatment included radiotherapy and nephrectomy. The sequence came from a woman aged 45-65 years with renal cell carcinoma. This chain connects TRBV10-3 to TRBJ2-6, with 9 bases matching TRBD1. CDR3: CAIRAGTGTLGANVLTF. Here the CDR3 DNA reads TGTGCCATCAGGGCCGGGACAGGGACGCTGGGGGCCAACGTCCTGACTTTC.